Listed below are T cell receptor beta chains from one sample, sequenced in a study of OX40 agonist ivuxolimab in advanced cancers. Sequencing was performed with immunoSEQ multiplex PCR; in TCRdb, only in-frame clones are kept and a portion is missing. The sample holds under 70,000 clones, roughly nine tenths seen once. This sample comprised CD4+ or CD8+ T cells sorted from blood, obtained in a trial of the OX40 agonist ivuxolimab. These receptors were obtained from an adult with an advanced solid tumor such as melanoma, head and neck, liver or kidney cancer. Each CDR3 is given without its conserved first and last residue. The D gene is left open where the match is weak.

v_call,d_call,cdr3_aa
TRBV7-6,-,ASSLGRPAHNEQY
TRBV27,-,ASSFRTMGGNTEAF
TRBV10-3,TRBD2,AISDWVAGSTDTQY
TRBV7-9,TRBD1,ASSQETGTGSYEQY
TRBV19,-,ASSIQDTGGTEAF
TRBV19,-,ASTSPYNEQF
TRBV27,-,ASSLGQTYEQY
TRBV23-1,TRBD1,ASSQSGTGEGYT
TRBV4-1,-,ASSQVRGTEAF
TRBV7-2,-,ASSPYFANEQY
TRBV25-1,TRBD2,ASSELGTSFSYEQY
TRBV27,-,ASSYGLNQPQH
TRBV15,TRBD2,ATSRAGGPYEQY
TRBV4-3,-,ASSSPRGVSNSPLH
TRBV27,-,ASSFGQPTYEQY
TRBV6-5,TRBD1,ASSYPGQGGVTEAF
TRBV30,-,AWSEGVGTEAF
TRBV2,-,ASSLMGVTQPQH
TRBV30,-,AWARTASYGYT
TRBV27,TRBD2,ASSFTSGKTYEQY
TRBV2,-,ASSEAGPLSQPQH
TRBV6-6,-,ASSYFRGAREQY
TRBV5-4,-,ASSFSGSYEQY
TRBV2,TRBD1,ASRGQVGQETQY
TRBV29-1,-,SVEKDGGGNTIY
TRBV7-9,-,ASSLGHDDEQF
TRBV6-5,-,ASNARVAYNEQF
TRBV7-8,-,ASSLDEGGLSNQPQH
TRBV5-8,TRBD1,ASRTGGVGAF
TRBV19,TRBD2,ASSSGTSGYNEQF
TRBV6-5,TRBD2,ASSVAGGQNTQY
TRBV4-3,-,ASSQVPASTEAF
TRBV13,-,ASSPDRIHQETQY
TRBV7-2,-,ASSQGGGPSTDTQY
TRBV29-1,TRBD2,SVYSGSGYEQY
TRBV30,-,AWSRNQWEQY
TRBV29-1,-,SVTGLRSTEAF
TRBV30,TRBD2,AWSLAGGYNEQF